The next 9 T cell receptor beta chains were all read from a single sample in a study of cytomegalovirus exposure and HLA in healthy donors listed by TCRdb under 2017. Libraries were made using the immunoSEQ multiplex PCR assay. For the multiplex PCR, a mixture combining 60 forward primers for TCR Vbeta segments and 13 reverse primers for TCR Jbeta segments was used. The clones in this table, taken by TCRdb from immuneACCESS, are in-frame only. Not every clone is retained; where verified, under half of the shortfall comes from an unresolved V gene, and the cause of the rest is unknown. The sample yields over 150,000 clones; under 85% were counted once. Around 2.8% of the sample belongs to the ten largest clones. What was sequenced was PBMCs. Every receptor here comes from a man between 18 and 29 years old in good health and CMV-seronegative.

This clone has just a few counts. The V call is TRBV28, the J call TRBJ2-5; tentative D call: TRBD1 (6 bases). The CDR3 totals 13 residues. The germline V gene has CDR1 MDHEN and CDR2 SYDVKM. The V end was cut by 6 bases, the J end by 5 bases, with 13 bases between. CDR3 loop: CASRQVDRETQYF. The CDR3 DNA reads as TGTGCCAGCAGGCAAGTCGACAGGGAGACCCAGTACTTC. The full variable domain, its missing parts supplied by reference TRBV28 and TRBJ2-5, is DVKVTQSSRYLVKRTGEKVFLECVQDMDHENMFWYRQDPGLGLRLIYFSYDVKMKEKGDIPEGYSVSREKKERFSLILESASTNQTSMYLCASRQVDRETQYFGPGTRLLVL.

This clone has more than one count but fewer than ten. The gene calls are TRBV7-9 and TRBJ2-1, with D unclear. The CDR3 contains 13 residues. Germline CDR1 is SEHNR and CDR2 is FQNEAQ (reference sequence). The V gene lost 1 base and the J gene lost 6 bases, with 7 bases spanning the gap. The DNA for the CDR3 is TGTGCCAGCAGCTTAGATGCAGGCAATGAGCAGTTCTTC. Residues: CASSLDAGNEQFF.

The chain joins TRBV9 to TRBJ2-7; D unclear. The V and J ends lost 1 base and 2 bases respectively, with 10 bases between them. This CDR3 spans 14 amino acids. Germline V CDR1 and CDR2: SGDLS, YYNGEE. The CDR3 DNA reads as TGTGCCAGCAGCGTAAGCCTTACGACCTACGAGCAGTACTTC. This sequence encodes CASSVSLTTYEQYF.

The CDR3 DNA reads as TGTGCCAGCAGCAAAGTCAGGGCGAACACTGAAGCTTTCTTT. Translating it yields CASSKVRANTEAFF. The chain uses TRBV5-6 and TRBJ1-1; TRBD1 is a possible D gene (5 bases). CDR1 is SGHDT and CDR2 is YYEEEE in the germline V gene. Trimming stripped 4 bases from V and 1 base from J, with 11 bases between. The CDR3 sequence is 14 residues long.

The rearrangement joins TRBV5-1 to TRBJ1-1; the match to TRBD1 covers 9 bases. The CDR3 is 15 residues long. Germline V lookup: CDR1 SGHRS, CDR2 YFSETQ. V shed 0 bases and J 6 bases; nucleotides not matched to a gene: 6. The CDR3 sequence: CASSLGRTGASEAFF. The CDR3 DNA reads TGCGCCAGCAGCTTGGGGCGGACAGGGGCGTCTGAAGCTTTCTTT.

The rearrangement joins TRBV7-3 to TRBJ1-1; TRBD1 aligns across 8 bases. The CDR3 loop spans 14 amino acids. V lost 3 bases and J lost 4; bases outside the gene matches: 4. The germline V gene encodes CDR1 SGHTA and CDR2 FQGTGA. The CDR3 here is CASSLHQGATEAFF. The CDR3 nucleotides read TGTGCCAGCAGCTTGCACCAGGGGGCCACTGAAGCTTTCTTT.

V and J are TRBV25-1 and TRBJ2-5; 8 bases line up with TRBD2. The CDR3 spans 16 residues. V shed 1 base, J shed 5 bases, and the junction held 9 bases outside the gene matches. Germline V CDR1 and CDR2: MGHDK, SYGVNS. The CDR3 region has the DNA TGTGCCAGCAGTGAATTAACGCGGGGGGCCGGGGAGACCCAGTACTTC. Protein product: CASSELTRGAGETQYF.

The table lists this clone with a count of one. The V gene is TRBV9, the J gene TRBJ2-1; possibly TRBD2 for D (7 bases). This CDR3 is built from 15 residues. With 1 base removed from V and 4 bases from J, the gap between germline ends came to 12 bases. Germline V CDR1 and CDR2: SGDLS, YYNGEE. The DNA of the CDR3 is TGTGCCAGCAGCGTATCCGGGGGGCAGTACAATGAGCAGTTCTTC. It is translated as CASSVSGGQYNEQFF.

The genes are TRBV18 and TRBJ1-1; 7 nucleotides align to TRBD1. This CDR3 has 14 amino acids. The germline CDR1 and CDR2 sequences are KGHSH and LQKENI. After removal of 4 bases from V and 1 base from J, the junction contained 3 bases not matched to a gene. CDR3 in amino acids: CASSRDRANTEAFF. The CDR3 DNA is TGTGCCAGCTCACGAGACAGGGCGAACACTGAAGCTTTCTTT.